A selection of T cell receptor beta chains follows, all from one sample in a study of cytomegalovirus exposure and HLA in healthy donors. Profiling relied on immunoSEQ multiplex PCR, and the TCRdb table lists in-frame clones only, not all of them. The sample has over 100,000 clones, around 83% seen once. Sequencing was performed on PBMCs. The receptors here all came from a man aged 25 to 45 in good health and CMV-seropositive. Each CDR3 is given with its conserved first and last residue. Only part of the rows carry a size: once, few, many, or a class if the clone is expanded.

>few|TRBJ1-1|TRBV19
CATLGRAPLTEAFF
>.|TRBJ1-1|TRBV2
CASRALEGYTEAFF
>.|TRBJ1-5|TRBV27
CASRRTGGNQPQHF
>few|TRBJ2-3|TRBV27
CASSLGGGRRGVTDTQYF
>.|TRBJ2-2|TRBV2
CASSLYTGELFF
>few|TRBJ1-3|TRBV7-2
CASSPRDSGNTIYF
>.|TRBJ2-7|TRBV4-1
CASSLGGGARYEQYF
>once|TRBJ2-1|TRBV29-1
CSVVLTRNEQFF
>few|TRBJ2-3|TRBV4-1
CASSQPLRRYTDTQYF
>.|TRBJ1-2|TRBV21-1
CASSPQRGQGGYTF
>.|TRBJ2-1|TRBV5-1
CASSLVAGPYNEQFF
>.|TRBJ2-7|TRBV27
CASSLLKAGGSYEQYF
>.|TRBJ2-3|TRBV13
CASSAQGTDTQYF
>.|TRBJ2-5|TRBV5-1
CASSKGVQETQYF
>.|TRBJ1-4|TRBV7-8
CASSPTAGTGNEKLFF
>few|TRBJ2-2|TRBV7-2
CASTPPGGSGTGELFF